Listed below are T cell receptor beta chains from one sample, sequenced in a study of blood T cell repertoires in COVID-19. Profiled with immunoSEQ multiplex PCR; TCRdb holds only in-frame clones, not every one. This table holds approximately 300,000 clones, around 92% found once. What was sequenced was peripheral blood. These TCRs come from a man aged 18 to 29 who had recovered from COVID-19. Each CDR3 is given with its conserved first and last residue. A D gene is named only where the DNA matches it firmly.

TRBV6-1	TRBJ1-5	.	TGTGCCAGCAGTGAAGCCTCCACGGGCAGGGGCAATCAGCCCCAGCATTTT	CASSEASTGRGNQPQHF
TRBV7-9	TRBJ1-4	.	TGTGCCAGCAGCTTAGCCAGCAGGGTTGAAAAACTGTTTTTT	CASSLASRVEKLFF
TRBV12-3/TRBV12-4	TRBJ2-3	.	TGTGCCAGCAGTTCGTCCGTCCCAGATACGCAGTATTTT	CASSSSVPDTQYF
TRBV6-5	TRBJ2-7	.	TGTGCCAGCAGGCCTAGACAGCTAACCTACGAGCAGTACTTC	CASRPRQLTYEQYF
TRBV7-2	TRBJ2-2	TRBD1	TGTGCCAGCAGCCCAGACAGGGGTTACACCGGGGAGCTGTTTTTT	CASSPDRGYTGELFF
TRBV6-2/TRBV6-3	TRBJ2-2	.	TGTGCCAGCAGTTACCCCCCCTGGAGGGATCCTAACACCGGGGAGCTGTTTTTT	CASSYPPWRDPNTGELFF
TRBV20-1	TRBJ1-1	.	TGCAGTGCTAGTACGAGAGGACAGCTAAACACTGAAGCTTTCTTT	CSASTRGQLNTEAFF
TRBV4-3	TRBJ1-1	.	TGCGCCAGCAGCCAAGATACGGTGAACACTGAAGCTTTCTTT	CASSQDTVNTEAFF
TRBV19	TRBJ1-6	.	TGTGCCAGTAGTATCGGCTCGGGGGGGAATTCACCCCTCCACTTT	CASSIGSGGNSPLHF
TRBV9	TRBJ2-1	.	TGTGCCAGCAGCGAACAGGGAATGCAGTACAATGAGCAGTTCTTC	CASSEQGMQYNEQFF
TRBV6-5	TRBJ2-2	TRBD1	TGTGCCAGCAGTTATTCAGGGGGCACCGGGGAGCTGTTTTTT	CASSYSGGTGELFF
TRBV18	TRBJ1-1	.	TGTGCCAGCTCACGAGCCAGGGTAGCTGAAGCTTTCTTT	CASSRARVAEAFF
TRBV2	TRBJ2-7	TRBD2	TGTGCCAGCAAGGTGGGAGCGGGAGGCAACTACGAGCAGTACTTC	CASKVGAGGNYEQYF
TRBV29-1	TRBJ1-6	TRBD1	TGCAGCGTTGAAAACGACAGGGTATGTAATAATTCACCCCTCCACTTT	CSVENDRVCNNSPLHF
TRBV7-6	TRBJ1-1	.	TGTGCCAGCAGCTTTTATGGGGAGGGACACAAGAACACTGAAGCTTTCTTT	CASSFYGEGHKNTEAFF
TRBV19	TRBJ1-1	.	TGTGCCAGTAGTATCGAGGGGGGGGCAGCTTTCTTT	CASSIEGGAAFF